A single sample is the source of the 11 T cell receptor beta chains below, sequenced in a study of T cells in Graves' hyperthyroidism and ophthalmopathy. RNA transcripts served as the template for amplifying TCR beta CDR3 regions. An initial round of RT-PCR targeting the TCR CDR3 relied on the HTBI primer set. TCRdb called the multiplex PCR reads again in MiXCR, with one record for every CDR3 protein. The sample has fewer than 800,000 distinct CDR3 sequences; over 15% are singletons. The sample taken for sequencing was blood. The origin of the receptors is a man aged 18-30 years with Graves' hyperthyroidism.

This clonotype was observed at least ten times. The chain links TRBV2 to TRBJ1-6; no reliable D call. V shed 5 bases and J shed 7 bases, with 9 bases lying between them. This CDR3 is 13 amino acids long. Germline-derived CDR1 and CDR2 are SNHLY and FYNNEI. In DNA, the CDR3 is TGTGCCAGCAGTCCGGGAGGGAATTCACCCCTCCACTTT. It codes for CASSPGGNSPLHF.

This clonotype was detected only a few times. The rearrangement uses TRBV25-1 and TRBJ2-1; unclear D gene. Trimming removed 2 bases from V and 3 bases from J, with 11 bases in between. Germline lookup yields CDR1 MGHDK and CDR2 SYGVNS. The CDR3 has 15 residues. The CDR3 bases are TGTGCCAGCAGTGAAATGGTGGGCCGCTACAATGAGCAGTTCTTC. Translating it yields CASSEMVGRYNEQFF.

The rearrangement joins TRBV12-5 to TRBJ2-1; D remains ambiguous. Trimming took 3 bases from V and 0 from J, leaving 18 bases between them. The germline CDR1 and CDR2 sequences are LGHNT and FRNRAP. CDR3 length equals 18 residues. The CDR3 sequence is CASGFILVRVSSYNEQFF. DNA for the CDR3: TGTGCTAGTGGTTTTATTTTAGTTCGGGTGAGCTCCTACAATGAGCAGTTCTTC.

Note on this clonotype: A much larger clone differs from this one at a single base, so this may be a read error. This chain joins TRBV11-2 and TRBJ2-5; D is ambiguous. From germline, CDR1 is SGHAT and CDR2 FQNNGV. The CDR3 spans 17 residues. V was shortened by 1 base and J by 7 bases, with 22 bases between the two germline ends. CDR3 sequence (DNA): TGTGCCAGCAGCTTAGGAGCGACCGCCCTAAGCCGAGCGACCCAGTACTTC. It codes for CASSLGATALSRATQYF.

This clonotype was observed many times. CDR3 coding DNA: TGTGCCAGCAGCTTAGGGGTAGGGACTTCCTACGAGCAGTACTTC. The encoded protein is CASSLGVGTSYEQYF. The chain employs TRBV11-2 and TRBJ2-7, with D possibly TRBD2 on 6 matching bases. V shed 1 base and J shed 1 base, with 11 bases lying between them. The CDR3 runs to 15 residues. CDR1 and CDR2 (germline): SGHAT, FQNNGV. Full variable domain (remainder filled in from reference TRBV11-2 and TRBJ2-7): EAGVAQSPRYKIIEKRQSVAFWCNPISGHATLYWYQQILGQGPKLLIQFQNNGVVDDSQLPKDRFSAERLKGVDSTLKIQPAKLEDSAVYLCASSLGVGTSYEQYFGPGTRLTVT.

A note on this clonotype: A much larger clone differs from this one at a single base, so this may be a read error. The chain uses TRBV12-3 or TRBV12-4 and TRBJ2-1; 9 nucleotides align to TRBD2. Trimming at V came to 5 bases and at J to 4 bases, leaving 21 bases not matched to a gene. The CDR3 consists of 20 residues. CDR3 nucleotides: TGTGCCAGCAGTGGAGGGTTTGGGGCGGGAGGGCCCATTTTTTACAATGAGCAGTTCTTC. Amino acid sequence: CASSGGFGAGGPIFYNEQFF.

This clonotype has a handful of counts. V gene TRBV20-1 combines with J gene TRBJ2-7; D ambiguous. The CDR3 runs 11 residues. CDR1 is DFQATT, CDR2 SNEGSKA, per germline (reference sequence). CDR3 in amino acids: CSVLVGYEQYF. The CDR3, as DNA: TGCAGCGTGCTGGTGGGCTACGAGCAGTACTTC.

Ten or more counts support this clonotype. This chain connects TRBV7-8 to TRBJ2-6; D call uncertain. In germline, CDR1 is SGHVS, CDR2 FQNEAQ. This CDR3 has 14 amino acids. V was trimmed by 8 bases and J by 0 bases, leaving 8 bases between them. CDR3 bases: TGTGCCAGCCATGCCGTCTCTGGGGCCAACGTCCTGACTTTC. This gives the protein CASHAVSGANVLTF.

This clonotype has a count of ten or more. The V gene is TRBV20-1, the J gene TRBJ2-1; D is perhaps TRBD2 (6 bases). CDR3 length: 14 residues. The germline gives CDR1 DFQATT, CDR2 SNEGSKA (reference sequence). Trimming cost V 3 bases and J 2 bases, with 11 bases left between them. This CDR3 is CSARAGPTYNEQFF. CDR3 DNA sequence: TGCAGTGCTAGGGCGGGGCCCACCTACAATGAGCAGTTCTTC.

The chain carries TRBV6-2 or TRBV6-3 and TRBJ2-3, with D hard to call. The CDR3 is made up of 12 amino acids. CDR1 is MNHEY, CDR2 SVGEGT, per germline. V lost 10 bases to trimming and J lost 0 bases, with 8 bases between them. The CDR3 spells CATGQSTDTQYF. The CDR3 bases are TGTGCCACCGGGCAGAGCACAGATACGCAGTATTTT.

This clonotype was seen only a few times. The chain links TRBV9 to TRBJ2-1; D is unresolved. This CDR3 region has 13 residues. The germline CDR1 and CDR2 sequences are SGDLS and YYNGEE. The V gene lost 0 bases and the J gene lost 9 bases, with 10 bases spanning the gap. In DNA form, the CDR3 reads TGTGCCAGCAGCGTAGGGGGTTTAGCTGAGCAGTTCTTC. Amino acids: CASSVGGLAEQFF.